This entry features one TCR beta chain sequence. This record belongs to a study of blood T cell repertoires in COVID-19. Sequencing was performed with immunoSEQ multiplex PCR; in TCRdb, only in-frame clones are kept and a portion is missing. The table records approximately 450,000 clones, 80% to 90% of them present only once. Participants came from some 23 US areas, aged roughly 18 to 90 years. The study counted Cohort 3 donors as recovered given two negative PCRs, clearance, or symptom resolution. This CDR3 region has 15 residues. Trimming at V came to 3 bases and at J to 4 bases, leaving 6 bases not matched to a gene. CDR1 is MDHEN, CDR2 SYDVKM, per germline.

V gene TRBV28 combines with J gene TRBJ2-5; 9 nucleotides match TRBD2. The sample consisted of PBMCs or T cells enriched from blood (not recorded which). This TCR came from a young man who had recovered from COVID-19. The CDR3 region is CASSLPSGTLETQYF. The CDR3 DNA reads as TGTGCCAGCAGTTTGCCTAGCGGGACTCTAGAGACCCAGTACTTC.